This TCR beta chain was sequenced for a study of T cells in Graves' hyperthyroidism and ophthalmopathy. From RNA transcripts, TCR beta CDR3 regions were amplified. HTBI primers were used for first-round RT-PCR of the TCR CDR3. TCRdb ran MiXCR on the multiplex PCR reads and lists one entry per CDR3 protein. Among about 550,000 distinct CDR3 sequences listed, around 20% were seen once. This clonotype was seen at least ten times. This CDR3 region has 16 residues. The V gene's germline CDR1 is MDHEN and CDR2 SYDVKM. The trim removed 4 bases at V and 2 bases at J, leaving 5 bases unmatched. This TCR was sampled from a man between 18 and 35 years old with Graves' hyperthyroidism. This chain connects TRBV28 to TRBJ2-6; 7 bases are shared with TRBD1. The sample consisted of blood. CDR3 sequence: CASSSPTGTGANVLTF. CDR3 nucleotide sequence: TGTGCCAGCAGTTCCCCGACAGGGACTGGGGCCAACGTCCTGACTTTC. The variable domain in full, with the rest retrieved from reference TRBV28 and TRBJ2-6, is DVKVTQSSRYLVKRTGEKVFLECVQDMDHENMFWYRQDPGLGLRLIYFSYDVKMKEKGDIPEGYSVSREKKERFSLILESASTNQTSMYLCASSSPTGTGANVLTFGAGSRLTVL.